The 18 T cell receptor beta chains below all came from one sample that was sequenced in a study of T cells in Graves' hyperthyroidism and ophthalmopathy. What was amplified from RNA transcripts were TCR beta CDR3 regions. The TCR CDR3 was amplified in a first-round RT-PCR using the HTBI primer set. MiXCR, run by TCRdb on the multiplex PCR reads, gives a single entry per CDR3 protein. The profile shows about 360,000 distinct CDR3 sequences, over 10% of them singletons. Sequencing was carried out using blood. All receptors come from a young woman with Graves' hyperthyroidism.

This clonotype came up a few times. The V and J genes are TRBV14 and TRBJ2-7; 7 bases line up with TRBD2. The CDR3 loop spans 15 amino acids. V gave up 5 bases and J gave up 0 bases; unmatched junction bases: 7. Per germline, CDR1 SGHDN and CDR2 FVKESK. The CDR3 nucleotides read TGTGCCAGCAGCGTTACAGCGGGAAGCTCCTACGAGCAGTACTTC. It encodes CASSVTAGSSYEQYF.

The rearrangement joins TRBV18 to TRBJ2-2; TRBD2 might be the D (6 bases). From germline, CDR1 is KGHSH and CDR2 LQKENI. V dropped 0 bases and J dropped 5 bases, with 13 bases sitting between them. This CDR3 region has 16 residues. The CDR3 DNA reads TGTGCCAGCTCACCACCGGAGGGGCTCGGGACCGGGGAGCTGTTTTTT. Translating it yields CASSPPEGLGTGELFF.

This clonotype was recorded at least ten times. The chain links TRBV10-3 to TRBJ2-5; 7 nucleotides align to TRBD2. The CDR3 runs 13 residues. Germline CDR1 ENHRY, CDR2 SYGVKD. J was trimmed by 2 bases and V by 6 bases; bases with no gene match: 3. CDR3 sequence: CAISPSGQETQYF. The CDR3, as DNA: TGTGCCATCAGCCCTAGCGGACAAGAGACCCAGTACTTC.

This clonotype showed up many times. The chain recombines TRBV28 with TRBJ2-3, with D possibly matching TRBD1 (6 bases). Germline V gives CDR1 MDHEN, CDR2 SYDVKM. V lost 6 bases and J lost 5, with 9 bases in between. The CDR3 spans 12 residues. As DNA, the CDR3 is TGTGCCAGCAGAGAACAGGGAGATACGCAGTATTTT. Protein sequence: CASREQGDTQYF.

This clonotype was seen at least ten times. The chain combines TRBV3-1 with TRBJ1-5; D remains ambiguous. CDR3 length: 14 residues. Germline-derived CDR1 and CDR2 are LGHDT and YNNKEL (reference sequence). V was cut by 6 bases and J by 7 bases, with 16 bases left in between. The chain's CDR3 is CASSRTASEQPQHF. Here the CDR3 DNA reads TGTGCCAGCAGTAGGACCGCGTCTGAACAGCCCCAGCATTTT. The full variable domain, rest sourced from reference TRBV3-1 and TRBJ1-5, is DTAVSQTPKYLVTQMGNDKSIKCEQNLGHDTMYWYKQDSKKFLKIMFSYNNKELIINETVPNRFSPKSPDKAHLNLHINSLELGDSAVYFCASSRTASEQPQHFGDGTRLSIL.

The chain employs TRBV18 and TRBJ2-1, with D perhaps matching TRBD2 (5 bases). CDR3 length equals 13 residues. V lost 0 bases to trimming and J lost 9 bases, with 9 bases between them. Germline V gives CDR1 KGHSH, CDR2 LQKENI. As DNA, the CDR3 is TGTGCCAGCTCACCACCTAGCAGCGGTGAGCAGTTCTTC. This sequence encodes CASSPPSSGEQFF.

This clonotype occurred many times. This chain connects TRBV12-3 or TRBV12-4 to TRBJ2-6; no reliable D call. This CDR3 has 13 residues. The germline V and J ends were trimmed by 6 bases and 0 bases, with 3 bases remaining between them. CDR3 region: CASSSSGANVLTF. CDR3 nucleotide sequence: TGTGCCAGCAGCTCCTCTGGGGCCAACGTCCTGACTTTC.

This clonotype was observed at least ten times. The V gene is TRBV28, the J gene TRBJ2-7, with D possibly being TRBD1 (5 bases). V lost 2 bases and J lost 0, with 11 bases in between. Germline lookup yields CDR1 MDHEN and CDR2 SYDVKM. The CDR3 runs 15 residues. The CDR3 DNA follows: TGTGCCAGCAGTTTAATAGGAGACAGCTCCTACGAGCAGTACTTC. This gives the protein CASSLIGDSSYEQYF.

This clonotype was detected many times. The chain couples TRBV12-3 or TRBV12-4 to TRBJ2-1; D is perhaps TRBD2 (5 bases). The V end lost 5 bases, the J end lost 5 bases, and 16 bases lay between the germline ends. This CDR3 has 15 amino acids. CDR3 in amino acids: CASSPLRRADNEQFF. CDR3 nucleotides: TGTGCCAGCAGTCCACTAAGACGAGCGGACAATGAGCAGTTCTTC.

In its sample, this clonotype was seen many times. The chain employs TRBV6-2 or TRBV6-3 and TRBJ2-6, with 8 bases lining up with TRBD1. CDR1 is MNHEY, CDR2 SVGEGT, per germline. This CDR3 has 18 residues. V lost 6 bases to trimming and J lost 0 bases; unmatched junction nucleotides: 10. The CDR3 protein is CASSLLGQVSSGANVLTF. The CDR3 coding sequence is TGTGCCAGCAGCCTTTTGGGACAGGTTAGCTCTGGGGCCAACGTCCTGACTTTC.

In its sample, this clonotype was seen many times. CDR3 protein: CASSDRADTQYF. Written as DNA, the CDR3 is TGTGCCAGCAGCGACAGAGCAGATACGCAGTATTTT. J is TRBJ2-3 and V is TRBV7-2; perhaps TRBD1 as D (5 bases). Germline V gene lookup returns CDR1 SGHTA and CDR2 FQGNSA. Trimming shortened V by 5 bases and J by 4 bases, and 7 bases separated the two germline ends. The CDR3 consists of 12 residues. The whole variable domain, remainder taken from reference TRBV7-2 and TRBJ2-3, is GAGVSQSPSNKVTEKGKDVELRCDPISGHTALYWYRQSLGQGLEFLIYFQGNSAPDKSGLPSDRFSAERTGGSVSTLTIQRTQQEDSAVYLCASSDRADTQYFGPGTRLTVL.

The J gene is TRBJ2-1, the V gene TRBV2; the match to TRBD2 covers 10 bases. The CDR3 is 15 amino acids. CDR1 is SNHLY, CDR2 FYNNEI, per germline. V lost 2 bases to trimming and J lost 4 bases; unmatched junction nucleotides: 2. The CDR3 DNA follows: TGTGCCAGCAGTGAAACTAGCGGGGATTACAATGAGCAGTTCTTC. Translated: CASSETSGDYNEQFF.

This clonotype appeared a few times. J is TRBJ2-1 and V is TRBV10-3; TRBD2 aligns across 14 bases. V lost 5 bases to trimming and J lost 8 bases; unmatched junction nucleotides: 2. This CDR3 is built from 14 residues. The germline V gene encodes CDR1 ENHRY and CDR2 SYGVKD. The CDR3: CAISKGLAGDEQFF. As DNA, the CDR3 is TGTGCCATCAGTAAGGGACTAGCGGGAGATGAGCAGTTCTTC.

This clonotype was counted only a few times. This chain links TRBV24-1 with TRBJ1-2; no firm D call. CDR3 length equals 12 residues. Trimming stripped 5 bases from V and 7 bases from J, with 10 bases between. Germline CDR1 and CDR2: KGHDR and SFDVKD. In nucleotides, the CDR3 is TGTGCCACCAGTGTCGCGTCAGGTGGCTACACCTTC. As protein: CATSVASGGYTF.

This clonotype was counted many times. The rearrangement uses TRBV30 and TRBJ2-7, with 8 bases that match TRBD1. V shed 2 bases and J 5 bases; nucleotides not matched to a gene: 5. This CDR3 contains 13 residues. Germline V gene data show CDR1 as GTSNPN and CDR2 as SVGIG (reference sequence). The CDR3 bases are TGTGCCTGGAGTCCGGACAGGGTCAACGAGCAGTACTTC. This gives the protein CAWSPDRVNEQYF. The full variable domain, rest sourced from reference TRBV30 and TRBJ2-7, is SQTIHQWPATLVQPVGSPLSLECTVEGTSNPNLYWYRQAAGRGLQLLFYSVGIGQISSEVPQNLSASRPQDRQFILSSKKLLLSDSGFYLCAWSPDRVNEQYFGPGTRLTVT.

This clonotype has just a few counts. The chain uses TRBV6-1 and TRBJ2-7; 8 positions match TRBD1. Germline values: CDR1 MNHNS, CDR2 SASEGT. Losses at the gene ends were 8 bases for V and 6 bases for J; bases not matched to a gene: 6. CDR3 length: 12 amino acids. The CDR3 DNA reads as TGTGCCAGCCGGACAGGGTGGCGCGAGCAGTACTTC. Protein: CASRTGWREQYF.

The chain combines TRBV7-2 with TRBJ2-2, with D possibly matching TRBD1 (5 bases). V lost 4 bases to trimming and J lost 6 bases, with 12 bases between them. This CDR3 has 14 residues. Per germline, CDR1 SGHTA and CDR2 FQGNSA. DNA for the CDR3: TGTGCCAGCAGCTACCACCAAGGGGCCGGGGAGCTGTTTTTT. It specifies CASSYHQGAGELFF.

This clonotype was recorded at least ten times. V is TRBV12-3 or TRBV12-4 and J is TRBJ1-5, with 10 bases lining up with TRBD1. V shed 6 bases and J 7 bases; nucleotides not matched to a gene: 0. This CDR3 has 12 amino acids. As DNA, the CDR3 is TGTGCCAGCAGGGGACAGGGGCAGCCCCAGCATTTT. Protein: CASRGQGQPQHF.